This TCR beta chain was recovered during a study of identical twins. Study-level points and caveats: Out-of-frame beta sequences exhibited a weaker degree of excess twin sharing. Alpha sequences out of frame and shared by twins had excess low generation probability.

CDR3 size: 15 residues. Trimming removed 3 bases at V and 0 bases at J, with 12 bases between. Comments on this clonotype: The antigen is not known.

Template switching created a universal primer site, and the cDNA included unique molecular identifiers. TCRdb used MiXCR to reprocess the 5' RACE reads, holding one entry per CDR3 protein. The sample records 1.5 million to 2 million distinct CDR3 sequences, less than 40% being singletons. The material sequenced was cord blood. The sequence derives from a newborn girl in good health. The chain is built from TRBV12-3 or TRBV12-4 and TRBJ2-7; a possible D gene is TRBD1 (5 bases). The CDR3 sequence: CASSFHRRPSYEQYF. The CDR3 nucleotides read TGTGCCAGCAGTTTTCACAGGCGGCCCTCCTACGAGCAGTACTTC.